The 25 T cell receptor beta chains listed next were all sequenced from one sample in a study of beta chain features in type 1 diabetes. Since all of the isolated RNA was reverse transcribed, expressed TCRB transcripts were what got sequenced. The protocol was immunoSEQ multiplex PCR, while the TCRdb copy is restricted to in-frame clones and leaves out a portion. The table lists 240,000 or so clones, 25% to 30% of them singletons. The sample consisted of central memory CD4+ T cells from blood. The receptors were sampled from a man aged 30-40 years in good health.

Details on this clone: Distinct nucleotide sequences in the sample also encode this CDR3. CDR3 region: CAWADQETQYF. DNA of the CDR3: TGTGCCTGGGCGGACCAAGAGACCCAGTACTTC. The chain has TRBV30 and TRBJ2-5; D is ambiguous. V lost 5 bases and J lost 0, with 4 bases in between. Germline CDR1 is GTSNPN and CDR2 is SVGIG (reference sequence). CDR3 length: 11 residues.

The count of this clone is one. This chain connects TRBV25-1 to TRBJ2-1; 10 bases line up with TRBD2. The CDR3 consists of 15 residues. CDR1 MGHDK and CDR2 SYGVNS come from the germline V gene. Losses at the gene ends were 2 bases for V and 7 bases for J; bases not matched to a gene: 5. CDR3 loop: CASSEGLLAGNEQFF. The CDR3 DNA follows: TGTGCCAGCAGTGAAGGGTTACTAGCGGGGAATGAGCAGTTCTTC.

This clone was observed a handful of times. CDR3 sequence (DNA): TGTGCCAGCACTTTTGACAGGGGGCTAGTGCAGTACTTC. Translated, it gives CASTFDRGLVQYF. The chain couples TRBV2 to TRBJ2-7, with TRBD1 matching over 10 bases. With 7 bases clipped from V and 9 bases from J, the junction kept 9 bases outside the gene matches. Germline-derived CDR1 and CDR2 are SNHLY and FYNNEI. The CDR3 length is 13 residues.

The V call is TRBV7-2, the J call TRBJ2-7, with D possibly being TRBD2 (5 bases). CDR1 and CDR2 (germline): SGHTA, FQGNSA. Trimming pared 7 bases from V and 0 bases from J, leaving 16 bases between. The CDR3 sequence is 15 residues long. CDR3 nucleotides: TGTGCCAGCACTCCTACTAGGAGTGGCTCCTACGAGCAGTACTTC. Translation gives CASTPTRSGSYEQYF.

V is TRBV29-1 and J is TRBJ2-3; D is unresolved. V was pared by 4 bases and J by 1 base, with 9 bases between. Germline assignment: CDR1 SQVTM and CDR2 ANQGSEA. This CDR3 comprises 13 residues. As DNA, the CDR3 is TGCAGCGTTGTTGAAGGTCGCACAGATACGCAGTATTTT. Its translation: CSVVEGRTDTQYF.

This clone has a handful of counts. The chain employs TRBV6-6 and TRBJ1-2; 7 bases line up with TRBD1. Germline V CDR1 and CDR2: MNHNY, SVGAGI (reference sequence). V was clipped by 6 bases and J by 5 bases; unmatched bases: 12. The CDR3 covers 15 residues. This chain's CDR3 is CASRETSGGVYGYTF. The CDR3 DNA follows: TGTGCCAGCAGGGAAACCTCAGGGGGGGTTTATGGCTACACCTTC.

The V gene is TRBV5-1, the J gene TRBJ2-5, with unresolved D. Germline V gene sequence: CDR1 SGHRS, CDR2 YFSETQ. The CDR3 contains 14 residues. The germline V and J ends were trimmed by 1 base and 2 bases, with 9 bases remaining between them. The CDR3 nucleotides are TGCGCCAGCAGCTTGATTCCGGCTCAAGAGACCCAGTACTTC. Translating gives CASSLIPAQETQYF.

A few counts support this clone. The chain joins TRBV28 to TRBJ2-1; maybe TRBD2 (6 bases). Trimming cost V 7 bases and J 7 bases, with 14 bases left between them. Germline loops: CDR1 MDHEN, CDR2 SYDVKM. CDR3 length: 13 residues. The CDR3 protein is CASTIDGGNEQFF. DNA of the CDR3: TGTGCCAGCACCATAGACGGAGGGAATGAGCAGTTCTTC.

V usage is TRBV9 and J usage is TRBJ2-3, with a weak D call TRBD2 (6 bases). Germline V gene sequence: CDR1 SGDLS, CDR2 YYNGEE. There are 15 residues in the CDR3. Trimming shortened V by 0 bases and J by 0 bases, and 8 bases separated the two germline ends. The CDR3 bases are TGTGCCAGCAGCGTAGGCGGGATAAGCACAGATACGCAGTATTTT. This encodes CASSVGGISTDTQYF. Supplemented by reference TRBV9 and TRBJ2-3, the full variable domain reads DSGVTQTPKHLITATGQRVTLRCSPRSGDLSVYWYQQSLDQGLQFLIQYYNGEERAKGNILERFSAQQFPDLHSELNLSSLELGDSALYFCASSVGGISTDTQYFGPGTRLTVL.

The chain carries TRBV5-1 and TRBJ1-5; 7 bases match TRBD1. The germline CDR1 and CDR2 sequences are SGHRS and YFSETQ. The V and J ends lost 4 bases and 11 bases, in that order; junction bases with no gene match: 15. The CDR3 extends over 15 amino acids. The CDR3 bases are TGCGCCAGCAGCGACCCGGACAGGCCGCCAGGGGCCCAGCATTTT. Its translation: CASSDPDRPPGAQHF. The complete variable domain, with remaining parts taken from reference TRBV5-1 and TRBJ1-5, reads KAGVTQTPRYLIKTRGQQVTLSCSPISGHRSVSWYQQTPGQGLQFLFEYFSETQRNKGNFPGRFSGRQFSNSRSEMNVSTLELGDSALYLCASSDPDRPPGAQHFGDGTRLSIL.

The table lists this clone with a few counts. CDR3 region: CASSTAPRDRGIYNEQFF. CDR3 nucleotide sequence: TGTGCCAGTAGTACCGCCCCCCGGGACAGGGGGATCTACAATGAGCAGTTCTTC. The genes are TRBV19 and TRBJ2-1; TRBD1 aligns across 11 bases. CDR1 and CDR2 (germline): LNHDA, SQIVND (reference sequence). The CDR3 loop spans 18 amino acids. J gave up 3 bases and V 4 bases, and 11 bases lay outside the gene matches.

This clone was observed a few times. The gene calls are TRBV6-6 and TRBJ2-1; TRBD1 aligns across 9 bases. CDR3 length equals 14 residues. The germline gives CDR1 MNHNY, CDR2 SVGAGI (reference sequence). The J segment lost 9 bases and the V segment lost 4 bases, leaving 7 bases of the junction unmatched. CDR3 sequence reads: CASSWGQGLSEQFF. The CDR3 bases are TGTGCCAGCAGTTGGGGACAGGGCCTCAGTGAGCAGTTCTTC.

This clone was recorded a few times. This chain uses TRBV9 with TRBJ1-2, with TRBD1 as a possible D gene (6 bases). Trimming took off 4 bases at V and 2 bases at J, with 12 bases between the two ends. The CDR3 has 14 residues. The germline V gene encodes CDR1 SGDLS and CDR2 YYNGEE. DNA for the CDR3: TGTGCCAGCAGCACACAGCAGGGGAACTATGGCTACACCTTC. As protein: CASSTQQGNYGYTF.

The rearrangement links TRBV30 to TRBJ2-3, with 15 bases matching TRBD2. The germline gives CDR1 GTSNPN, CDR2 SVGIG (reference sequence). Unmatched junction bases numbered 1, after V lost 0 bases and J lost 3 bases. This CDR3 has 16 residues. CDR3 DNA sequence: TGTGCCTGGAGTGTGGGACTAGCGGGGGGAACAGATACGCAGTATTTT. Protein sequence: CAWSVGLAGGTDTQYF.

This clone was counted many times. V usage is TRBV18 and J usage is TRBJ2-7, with D possibly matching TRBD2 (5 bases). The CDR3 length is 14 residues. Trimming pared 0 bases from V and 2 bases from J, leaving 8 bases between. Germline lookup yields CDR1 KGHSH and CDR2 LQKENI. CDR3 DNA: TGTGCCAGCTCACCACCTATGGGAGCCTACGAGCAGTACTTC. It translates to CASSPPMGAYEQYF.

This clone was seen a few times. The J gene is TRBJ2-2, the V gene TRBV2; D remains unclear. The CDR3 has 15 amino acids. The germline V gene encodes CDR1 SNHLY and CDR2 FYNNEI. V was clipped by 3 bases and J by 6 bases, with 14 bases between them. CDR3 sequence (DNA): TGTGCCAGCAGTGATGGTATTATAGCAGCCGGGGAGCTGTTTTTT. Translated: CASSDGIIAAGELFF.

Only a few counts were recorded for this clone. Other DNA sequences in the same sample also yield this CDR3. The chain employs TRBV28 and TRBJ2-5; 12 bases agree with TRBD2. Germline assignment: CDR1 MDHEN and CDR2 SYDVKM. Trimming cost V 4 bases and J 5 bases; bases outside gene matches: 5. CDR3 length: 15 amino acids. The DNA for the CDR3 is TGTGCCAGCAGTTCACTAGCGGGAGGAGGTGAGACCCAGTACTTC. Translated, it gives CASSSLAGGGETQYF.

This clone turned up a few times. V and J are TRBV29-1 and TRBJ1-2, with TRBD1 as a possible D gene (5 bases). The V gene's germline CDR1 is SQVTM and CDR2 ANQGSEA. Trimming stripped 6 bases from V and 2 bases from J, with 13 bases between. The CDR3 is made up of 13 amino acids. Here the CDR3 DNA reads TGCAGCGTCCGTATAGGGGCAAACTATGGCTACACCTTC. It is translated as CSVRIGANYGYTF. The whole variable domain, filled in from reference TRBV29-1 and TRBJ1-2, reads SAVISQKPSRDICQRGTSLTIQCQVDSQVTMMFWYRQQPGQSLTLIATANQGSEATYESGFVIDKFPISRPNLTFSTLTVSNMSPEDSSIYLCSVRIGANYGYTFGSGTRLTVV.

Turning to this clone: Other DNA sequences in this specimen translate into the identical CDR3. The chain combines TRBV27 with TRBJ2-3; TRBD2 matches 12 bases. The CDR3 covers 16 residues. Trimming at V came to 5 bases and at J to 3 bases, leaving 6 bases not matched to a gene. Germline CDR1 is MNHEY and CDR2 is SMNVEV (reference sequence). CDR3 bases: TGTGCCAGCAGTCGGGACACTAGCGGGAGGACAGATACGCAGTATTTT. Its translation: CASSRDTSGRTDTQYF.

V and J are TRBV25-1 and TRBJ2-5; D possibly uses TRBD1 or TRBD2 (5 bases each). This CDR3 is 13 amino acids long. Germline CDR1 reads MGHDK; CDR2 reads SYGVNS. Trimming took off 10 bases at V and 2 bases at J, with 14 bases between the two ends. The CDR3 sequence: CATGREGQETQYF. CDR3 DNA: TGTGCCACCGGCCGAGAGGGGCAAGAGACCCAGTACTTC.

This clone has more than one count but fewer than ten. The genes are TRBV30 and TRBJ2-2; 7 bases line up with TRBD2. The CDR3 runs 15 residues. CDR1 and CDR2 from the germline V gene are GTSNPN and SVGIG (reference sequence). J was trimmed by 5 bases and V by 0 bases; bases with no gene match: 6. The CDR3 DNA follows: TGTGCCTGGAGTGTGGGAGGGTCCCGGACCGGGGAGCTGTTTTTT. Amino acids: CAWSVGGSRTGELFF. Full variable domain (remainder filled in from reference TRBV30 and TRBJ2-2): SQTIHQWPATLVQPVGSPLSLECTVEGTSNPNLYWYRQAAGRGLQLLFYSVGIGQISSEVPQNLSASRPQDRQFILSSKKLLLSDSGFYLCAWSVGGSRTGELFFGEGSRLTVL.

This clone appeared a few times. This clone may be a read error of a much larger clone one base away. V is TRBV25-1 and J is TRBJ2-3; 7 nucleotides align to TRBD2. The CDR3 totals 15 residues. With 5 bases clipped from V and 3 bases from J, the junction kept 8 bases outside the gene matches. CDR1 MGHDK and CDR2 SYGVNS come from the germline V gene. Here the CDR3 reads CASSTPGRGTDTQYF. The CDR3 DNA follows: TGTGCCAGCAGTACACCAGGGCGGGGGACAGATACGCAGTATTTT.

V gene TRBV6-6 combines with J gene TRBJ2-5; 9 bases map to TRBD2. Germline-derived CDR1 and CDR2 are MNHNY and SVGAGI (reference sequence). The CDR3 has 14 residues. V dropped 6 bases and J dropped 4; count of bases not matched to a gene: 6. For the CDR3, the DNA is TGTGCCAGCAGAACCGGGACTAGCTTAGAGACCCAGTACTTC. Amino acid sequence: CASRTGTSLETQYF.

The V gene is TRBV10-1, the J gene TRBJ2-3; D gene unclear. The CDR3 has 13 residues. CDR1 is WNHNN, CDR2 SYGVQD, per germline (reference sequence). Trimming removed 7 bases from V and 1 base from J, with 9 bases in between. Here the CDR3 DNA reads TGCGCCAGCAAAGGTCCGGGCACAGATACGCAGTATTTT. Its translation: CASKGPGTDTQYF.

The gene calls are TRBV10-3 and TRBJ2-7; 7 nucleotides align to TRBD1. CDR1 is ENHRY, CDR2 SYGVKD, per germline. With V trimmed by 4 bases and J by 6 bases, 6 bases remained unmatched. The CDR3 contains 13 residues. Written as DNA, the CDR3 is TGTGCCATCAGTGCAGACAGGGCTGGCGAGCAGTACTTC. Protein sequence: CAISADRAGEQYF.